Listed below are T cell receptor beta chains from one sample, sequenced in a study of CD8 T cells in Susac syndrome. One entry per CDR3 protein, called by TCRdb with MiXCR from the immunoSEQ multiplex PCR reads. The repertoire holds 100,000 to 150,000 distinct CDR3 sequences, with approximately 93% as singletons. Material: CD8+ T cells from PBMCs. The receptors here all came from a human donor with multiple sclerosis. CDR3s include the opening cysteine and the closing phenylalanine or tryptophan. The D gene is left open where the match is weak. Size tells how often a clone was seen (once, few, many) or the class of an expanded clone, and some rows leave it out.

>once|TRBD2|TRBJ2-7|TRBV9
CASSAGGFSYEQYF
TGTGCCAGCAGCGCCGGGGGGTTCTCCTACGAGCAGTACTTC
>.|.|TRBJ2-7|TRBV6-5
CASSYLARDGTYEQYF
TGTGCCAGCAGTTACTTGGCCCGGGACGGCACCTACGAGCAGTACTTC
>.|TRBD1|TRBJ1-3|TRBV12-3/TRBV12-4
CASSPGGGNTIYF
TGTGCCAGCAGTCCAGGGGGTGGAAACACCATATATTTT
>few|.|TRBJ2-7|TRBV20-1
CSASGLLELYEQYF
TGCAGTGCTAGTGGGTTGTTGGAACTCTACGAGCAGTACTTC
>.|.|TRBJ2-4|TRBV2
CASRGFDWIVQYF
TGTGCCAGCAGGGGCTTTGACTGGATCGTTCAGTACTTC
>.|.|TRBJ2-1|TRBV7-9
CASSFGTQKNEQFF
TGTGCCAGCAGCTTCGGCACCCAAAAGAATGAGCAGTTCTTC
>.|.|TRBJ2-5|TRBV6-5
CASSYGPDPGETQYF
TGTGCCAGCAGTTACGGACCGGACCCTGGAGAGACCCAGTACTTC
>.|.|TRBJ1-1|TRBV2
CASSYTDEAFF
TGTGCCAGCAGTTATACAGATGAAGCTTTCTTT
>.|.|TRBJ2-3|TRBV20-1
CSGGRRDPTDTQYF
TGCAGTGGGGGTCGCAGGGACCCCACAGATACGCAGTATTTT
>.|TRBD2|TRBJ2-1|TRBV6-2/TRBV6-3
CASSPWASGSSYEQFF
TGTGCCAGCAGTCCTTGGGCTAGCGGGAGCAGCTATGAGCAGTTCTTC
>.|TRBD1|TRBJ1-5|TRBV19
CASSPGQGYQPQHF
TGTGCCAGTAGCCCGGGACAGGGCTATCAGCCCCAGCATTTT
>once|.|TRBJ2-7|TRBV4-1
CASSQVGGANEQYF
TGCGCCAGCAGCCAAGTCGGGGGCGCGAACGAGCAGTACTTC
>.|TRBD1|TRBJ1-1|TRBV7-9
CASSLLNPVTGEDAFF
TGTGCCAGCAGCTTGCTAAACCCCGTGACAGGGGAGGACGCTTTCTTT
>.|.|TRBJ2-5|TRBV23-1
CASTSPGGRRQGSDQETQYF
TGCGCCAGCACCTCCCCGGGGGGCAGGCGGCAGGGTTCGGATCAAGAGACCCAGTACTTC
>.|TRBD2|TRBJ2-1|TRBV20-1
CSAQGLAGPRTPYNEQFF
TGCAGTGCTCAAGGACTAGCGGGACCTCGGACACCCTACAATGAGCAGTTCTTC
>.|TRBD1|TRBJ1-2|TRBV27
CASSSTPRDRTGYTF
TGTGCCAGCAGTTCCACCCCGAGGGACAGGACAGGCTACACCTTC
>.|.|TRBJ2-1|TRBV9
CASSALRSSYNEQFF
TGTGCCAGCAGCGCTCTAAGGAGCTCCTACAATGAGCAGTTCTTC
>once|TRBD1|TRBJ1-6|TRBV12-3/TRBV12-4
CASSSPGTGSFGSPLHF
TGTGCCAGCAGTTCTCCCGGGACAGGGTCGTTCGGTTCACCCCTCCACTTT
>.|TRBD1|TRBJ2-7|TRBV19
CASSWTGSSYEQYF
TGTGCCAGTAGTTGGACAGGGAGCTCCTACGAGCAGTACTTC
>.|.|TRBJ1-5|TRBV23-1
CASSQEDQPQHF
TGCGCCAGCAGTCAAGAGGATCAGCCCCAGCATTTT
>.|TRBD1|TRBJ2-2|TRBV14
CASSRPDRVSDTGELFF
TGTGCCAGCAGCCGGCCGGACAGGGTTTCAGACACCGGGGAGCTGTTTTTT
>.|.|TRBJ2-5|TRBV5-4
CASSLSSSWETQYF
TGTGCCAGCAGCTTATCTAGCTCGTGGGAGACCCAGTACTTC
>.|TRBD2|TRBJ2-1|TRBV9
CASSVNRLAGGHNEQFF
TGTGCCAGCAGCGTGAACCGCCTAGCGGGAGGCCACAATGAGCAGTTCTTC
>.|.|TRBJ2-3|TRBV9
CASSVGQVNPDTQYF
TGTGCCAGCAGCGTAGGACAGGTCAACCCAGATACGCAGTATTTT
>once|.|TRBJ1-5|TRBV30
CAWSAPDTYSNQPQHF
TGTGCCTGGAGTGCCCCGGACACGTATAGCAATCAGCCCCAGCATTTT
>.|TRBD2|TRBJ2-5|TRBV3-1
CASSQDKREIETQYF
TGTGCCAGCAGCCAAGATAAGCGGGAGATCGAGACCCAGTACTTC
>.|TRBD2|TRBJ2-5|TRBV7-2
CASSPLRSSGFRETQYF
TGTGCCAGCAGCCCGTTACGTAGTAGCGGGTTCCGGGAGACCCAGTACTTC
>.|.|TRBJ2-1|TRBV4-1
CASSQWGGDEQFF
TGCGCCAGCAGCCAATGGGGTGGCGATGAGCAGTTCTTC
>.|.|TRBJ2-3|TRBV28
CASSEDEQYF
TGTGCCAGCAGTGAAGATGAGCAGTATTTT
>once|TRBD2|TRBJ2-2|TRBV7-3
CASSPSGGRGGELFF
TGTGCCAGCAGTCCCAGCGGGGGGCGGGGCGGGGAGCTGTTTTTT